The 13 T cell receptor beta chains given below trace back to one sample, sequenced in a study of blood T cell repertoires in COVID-19 (dated by TCRdb to 2020 to 2021). Libraries came from the immunoSEQ multiplex PCR assay. TCRdb provides this immuneACCESS table in a form limited to in-frame rearrangements. Some clones are lacking; in checked studies, under half of them reflect an unresolved V gene, and why the rest are absent is not known. The sample has 75,000 to 100,000 clones on record, approximately 77% of them singletons. The ten largest clones represent approximately 10% of the sample. Sequencing used peripheral blood. These receptor sequences come from an elderly woman with acute or convalescent COVID-19.

The rearrangement links TRBV18 to TRBJ2-7; TRBD1 matches 9 bases. The trim removed 5 bases at V and 0 bases at J, leaving 5 bases unmatched. Germline values: CDR1 KGHSH, CDR2 LQKENI. The CDR3 is 15 amino acids. In nucleotides, the CDR3 is TGTGCCAGCTCAGCCGGGACAGGGAGCTCCTACGAGCAGTACTTC. Protein: CASSAGTGSSYEQYF.

This clone was found a few times. The V call is TRBV9, the J call TRBJ1-6; a weak D match, TRBD1 (6 bases). Germline V gene data show CDR1 as SGDLS and CDR2 as YYNGEE. The CDR3 totals 15 residues. Trimming pared 5 bases from V and 1 base from J, leaving 10 bases between. The CDR3 nucleotides are TGTGCCAGCAGTACCACAGGGTCCTATAATTCACCCCTCCACTTT. Its translation is CASSTTGSYNSPLHF.

The V and J genes are TRBV2 and TRBJ1-2, with TRBD1 identical over 10 bases. V was pared by 6 bases and J by 2 bases, with 0 bases of the junction left unmatched. Germline values: CDR1 SNHLY, CDR2 FYNNEI. The CDR3 covers 13 residues. CDR3 bases: TGTGCCAGCAGGGGACAGGGGAACTATGGCTACACCTTC. Its translation: CASRGQGNYGYTF.

J is TRBJ1-2 and V is TRBV19; D is undetermined. The CDR3 has 15 amino acids. CDR1 is LNHDA, CDR2 SQIVND, per germline (reference sequence). V lost 2 bases, J lost 7 bases, and 17 bases lay in between. The CDR3 is CASSINSLGLGGYTF. CDR3 in DNA: TGTGCCAGTAGTATAAATTCCTTAGGACTGGGTGGCTACACCTTC. The variable domain in full, completed from reference TRBV19 and TRBJ1-2, reads DGGITQSPKYLFRKEGQNVTLSCEQNLNHDAMYWYRQDPGQGLRLIYYSQIVNDFQKGDIAEGYSVSREKKESFPLTVTSAQKNPTAFYLCASSINSLGLGGYTFGSGTRLTVV.

This clone appeared once. This chain uses TRBV19 with TRBJ1-5; the D is unclear. The germline CDR1 and CDR2 sequences are LNHDA and SQIVND (reference sequence). The CDR3 sequence is 13 residues long. The V end was cut by 5 bases, the J end by 3 bases, with 8 bases between. The CDR3 spells CASSSGFNQPQHF. The DNA of the CDR3 is TGTGCCAGTAGTTCAGGATTCAATCAGCCCCAGCATTTT.

The chain joins TRBV7-9 to TRBJ1-2; D is unclear. V gave up 2 bases and J gave up 1 base, with 2 bases separating them. The length of the CDR3 is 12 residues. The germline gives CDR1 SEHNR, CDR2 FQNEAQ (reference sequence). This CDR3 reads CASSLHNYGYTF. The CDR3, as DNA: TGTGCCAGCAGCTTACATAACTATGGCTACACCTTC.

The chain combines TRBV6-5 with TRBJ1-1, with unresolved D. V dropped 6 bases and J dropped 2 bases, with 10 bases sitting between them. The CDR3 covers 13 residues. CDR1 is MNHEY and CDR2 is SVGAGI in the germline V gene. CDR3 in DNA: TGTGCCAGCAGACGAGGTGGAAACACTGAAGCTTTCTTT. This codes for CASRRGGNTEAFF.

The chain links TRBV19 to TRBJ2-1, with D tentatively TRBD1 (6 bases). The CDR3 is 14 residues long. V dropped 9 bases and J dropped 9 bases, with 21 bases sitting between them. Germline values: CDR1 LNHDA, CDR2 SQIVND (reference sequence). In DNA, the CDR3 is TGTGCCAGCACCGTGTGGGGCGCGGACAGTGAGCAGTTCTTC. Translation: CASTVWGADSEQFF.

The chain couples TRBV3-1 (or the pseudogene TRBV3-2) to TRBJ2-1; possible D gene TRBD2, 5 bases. This CDR3 spans 13 amino acids. Germline V CDR1 and CDR2: LGHDT, YNNKEL (reference sequence). Trimming took off 4 bases at V and 8 bases at J, with 12 bases between the two ends. CDR3 nucleotides: TGTGCCAGCAGCCCAGGAGGTTTAGATGAGCAGTTCTTC. Residues: CASSPGGLDEQFF.

The rearrangement links TRBV6-2 or TRBV6-3 to TRBJ2-1, with D maybe TRBD1 (5 bases). This CDR3 contains 15 residues. CDR1 MNHEY and CDR2 SVGEGT come from the germline V gene. V shed 5 bases and J shed 4 bases, with 15 bases lying between them. CDR3 DNA: TGTGCCAGCAGTCCCCAGGGCAGGGCATACAATGAGCAGTTCTTC. This sequence encodes CASSPQGRAYNEQFF.

DNA for the CDR3: TGCGCCAGCAGCCAAGATAACAGGGCGATTGGCGGCTACACCTTC. Translating gives CASSQDNRAIGGYTF. The chain carries TRBV4-3 and TRBJ1-2, with D possibly being TRBD1 (6 bases). Germline CDR1 and CDR2: LGHNA and YSLEER. CDR3 size: 15 residues. Trimming cost V 0 bases and J 8 bases, with 16 bases left between them.

The J gene is TRBJ1-5, the V gene TRBV10-3; 9 positions agree with TRBD1. V was clipped by 9 bases and J by 6 bases; unmatched bases: 6. Germline CDR1 ENHRY, CDR2 SYGVKD. The CDR3 contains 13 residues. The chain's CDR3 is CAISPGQGQPQHF. CDR3 DNA sequence: TGTGCCATTTCCCCGGGACAGGGTCAGCCCCAGCATTTT.

This clone came up a few times. The V call is TRBV19, the J call TRBJ1-2; D remains ambiguous. Germline V CDR1 and CDR2: LNHDA, SQIVND (reference sequence). The V gene lost 3 bases and the J gene lost 8 bases, with 16 bases spanning the gap. The CDR3 contains 14 residues. CDR3 sequence reads: CASSIGQQTGGYTF. The CDR3 DNA reads TGTGCCAGTAGTATTGGGCAACAGACGGGAGGCTACACCTTC.